The rows below give T cell receptor beta chains drawn from one sample of a study of blood T cell repertoires in COVID-19. Method: immunoSEQ multiplex PCR; TCRdb's copy keeps in-frame clones and lacks some. The sample lists around 51,000 clones, roughly nine tenths occurring once. Sequencing was carried out using peripheral blood. The receptor source for this set is a man in his 70s with acute or convalescent COVID-19. Both conserved end residues are part of each CDR3. Each record gives: V gene, D gene, J gene, clone size, CDR3 protein, CDR3 DNA. A D gene is named only where the DNA matches it firmly. Only some rows state a clone size, as once, few, many or a class for expanded clones.

TRBV19	TRBD1	TRBJ2-1	once	CASGDSYNEQFF	TGTGCCAGTGGGGACAGTTACAATGAGCAGTTCTTC
TRBV5-1	-	TRBJ2-2	-	CASSLGNTGELFF	TGCGCCAGCAGCCTCGGTAACACCGGGGAGCTGTTTTTT
TRBV11-2	-	TRBJ2-1	-	CASSPLSGLGRNEQFF	TGTGCCAGCAGCCCGCTTAGTGGGTTAGGGAGGAATGAGCAGTTCTTC
TRBV5-4	-	TRBJ1-6	-	CASSFEGGRKNSPLHF	TGTGCCAGCAGCTTTGAGGGCGGGCGTAAAAATTCACCCCTCCACTTT
TRBV6-5	-	TRBJ2-5	-	CASREDFQETQYF	TGTGCCAGCAGGGAGGACTTTCAAGAGACCCAGTACTTC
TRBV30	-	TRBJ2-2	-	CAWSVLQGPGELFF	TGTGCCTGGAGTGTTCTACAGGGACCCGGGGAGCTGTTTTTT
TRBV18	TRBD1	TRBJ2-7	-	CASSPGTGGAYEQYF	TGTGCCAGCTCACCAGGGACAGGGGGGGCCTACGAGCAGTACTTC
TRBV27	-	TRBJ2-2	-	CASNTANTGELFF	TGTGCCAGCAATACAGCGAACACCGGGGAGCTGTTTTTT
TRBV4-1	-	TRBJ1-1	-	CASSQDTKGRANTEAFF	TGCGCCAGCAGCCAAGATACAAAAGGCAGGGCGAACACTGAAGCTTTCTTT
TRBV3-1/TRBV3-2	TRBD2	TRBJ2-1	-	CASSQVVSGGPVYNEQFF	TGTGCCAGCAGCCAAGTGGTCAGCGGGGGCCCCGTCTACAATGAGCAGTTCTTC
TRBV18	TRBD1	TRBJ1-2	-	CASSVTGDGYTF	TGTGCCAGCTCAGTAACAGGGGATGGCTACACCTTC
TRBV6-2/TRBV6-3	-	TRBJ1-1	-	CASSSGAEAFF	TGTGCCAGCAGTTCGGGGGCTGAAGCTTTCTTT
TRBV19	TRBD1	TRBJ2-2	-	CASSIGTGGATGELFF	TGTGCCAGTAGTATAGGGACAGGGGGCGCGACCGGGGAGCTGTTTTTT
TRBV27	-	TRBJ1-6	-	CASSIAAGNNSPLHF	TGTGCCAGCAGCATAGCCGCGGGGAACAATTCACCCCTCCACTTT
TRBV7-9	-	TRBJ1-5	-	CASSSAGTNQPQHF	TGTGCCAGCAGCTCAGCAGGGACTAATCAGCCCCAGCATTTT
TRBV19	TRBD1	TRBJ1-6	-	CASSRQGDNSPLHF	TGTGCCAGTAGCCGACAGGGGGATAATTCACCCCTCCACTTT
TRBV5-5	-	TRBJ2-6	-	CASSLSSGGGANVLTF	TGTGCCAGCAGCTTGAGCTCTGGTGGTGGGGCCAACGTCCTGACTTTC
TRBV6-4	-	TRBJ2-7	-	CASSAYRVGEQYF	TGTGCCAGCAGTGCATACAGGGTGGGCGAGCAGTACTTC
TRBV7-2	-	TRBJ2-3	-	CASSLETTDTQYF	TGTGCCAGCAGCTTAGAGACTACAGATACGCAGTATTTT
TRBV7-2	-	TRBJ1-1	once	CASDFGSNTEAFF	TGTGCCAGCGACTTCGGTTCGAACACTGAAGCTTTCTTT
TRBV14	-	TRBJ1-2	-	CASSRAGDYGYTF	TGTGCCAGCAGCCGTGCAGGGGACTATGGCTACACCTTC
TRBV7-9	TRBD1	TRBJ1-3	-	CASRGGQGLGNTIYF	TGTGCCAGCAGAGGTGGACAGGGGCTCGGAAACACCATATATTTT
TRBV30	TRBD2	TRBJ2-1	-	CAWTPAGGSSYNEQFF	TGTGCCTGGACCCCTGCGGGGGGTAGCTCCTACAATGAGCAGTTCTTC